The present T cell receptor beta chain was sequenced within a study of blood T cell repertoires in COVID-19. Study at large: Samples came from the United States, Italy and Spain, spanning acute and convalescent COVID-19. T cells, B-cell-depleted T cells, or PBMCs provided the cDNA or gDNA that served as material.

The repertoire was sequenced with immunoSEQ multiplex PCR; TCRdb's copy has only in-frame clones and lacks some. This sample carries 200,000 to 300,000 clones, around 86% of them seen once, and the ten largest clones take over 10%. The sample consisted of peripheral blood. This TCR was sampled from a woman aged 55-69 years with active or convalescent COVID-19.

This CDR3 is CASSLAGGDNEQFF. CDR3 coding DNA: TGTGCCAGCAGCTTAGCGGGGGGGGACAATGAGCAGTTCTTC. The rearrangement joins TRBV7-9 to TRBJ2-1; 7 bases agree with TRBD2. Losses at the gene ends were 0 bases for V and 5 bases for J; bases not matched to a gene: 1. The V gene's germline CDR1 is SEHNR and CDR2 FQNEAQ (reference sequence). CDR3 length equals 14 residues.